The rows below give T cell receptor beta chains drawn from one sample of a study of blood T cell repertoires in COVID-19. TCRdb's table, derived via immunoSEQ multiplex PCR, lists solely in-frame clones and lacks some. The sample carries 55,000 to 80,000 clones, roughly 77% recorded once. What was sequenced was peripheral blood. These receptors all come from a human donor in a cohort sampled during active COVID-19. Each CDR3 is given with its conserved first and last residue. Each record gives: J gene, D gene, clone size, V gene, CDR3 protein, CDR3 DNA. A D gene is named only where the DNA matches it firmly. Where a row states a size, it is once, few, many or the class of an expanded clone; other rows omit it.

J gene: TRBJ1-1; D gene: .; clone size: .; V gene: TRBV4-3; CDR3 protein: CASSQGRGGTEAFF; CDR3 DNA: TGCGCCAGCAGCCAAGGGAGGGGGGGGACTGAAGCTTTCTTT
J gene: TRBJ2-7; D gene: .; clone size: .; V gene: TRBV4-1; CDR3 protein: CASSPVGGGHSSYEQYF; CDR3 DNA: TGCGCCAGCAGCCCTGTAGGCGGAGGCCACAGCTCCTACGAGCAGTACTTC
J gene: TRBJ2-7; D gene: .; clone size: .; V gene: TRBV6-6; CDR3 protein: CASSYSQGPYEQYF; CDR3 DNA: TGTGCCAGCAGTTACTCGCAGGGTCCCTACGAGCAGTACTTC
J gene: TRBJ2-2; D gene: TRBD1; clone size: .; V gene: TRBV7-3; CDR3 protein: CASRGGTGTGELFF; CDR3 DNA: TGTGCCAGTCGAGGCGGGACAGGCACCGGGGAGCTGTTTTTT
J gene: TRBJ1-1; D gene: .; clone size: .; V gene: TRBV28; CDR3 protein: CASSPPGGGTEAFF; CDR3 DNA: TGTGCCAGCAGTCCTCCCGGCGGGGGAACTGAAGCTTTCTTT
J gene: TRBJ1-1; D gene: TRBD1; clone size: .; V gene: TRBV3-1/TRBV3-2; CDR3 protein: CASSQGTGEAFF; CDR3 DNA: TGTGCCAGCAGCCAGGGGACAGGGGAAGCTTTCTTT
J gene: TRBJ2-1; D gene: .; clone size: .; V gene: TRBV29-1; CDR3 protein: CSVEDPPWQFF; CDR3 DNA: TGCAGCGTTGAAGATCCTCCTTGGCAGTTCTTC
J gene: TRBJ2-5; D gene: TRBD2; clone size: .; V gene: TRBV7-2; CDR3 protein: CASSLAAGSGVQETQYF; CDR3 DNA: TGTGCCAGCAGCTTAGCGGCGGGGAGCGGGGTACAAGAGACCCAGTACTTC
J gene: TRBJ2-1; D gene: .; clone size: .; V gene: TRBV25-1; CDR3 protein: CASSEWGASSYNEQFF; CDR3 DNA: TGTGCCAGCAGTGAATGGGGCGCGAGCTCCTACAATGAGCAGTTCTTC
J gene: TRBJ2-7; D gene: .; clone size: few; V gene: TRBV6-2/TRBV6-3; CDR3 protein: CASSYSAGIYEQYF; CDR3 DNA: TGTGCCAGCAGTTACTCGGCGGGGATCTACGAGCAGTACTTC
J gene: TRBJ1-6; D gene: .; clone size: .; V gene: TRBV28; CDR3 protein: CASSGPGQGGSPLHF; CDR3 DNA: TGTGCCAGCAGTGGCCCTGGGCAGGGTGGTTCACCCCTCCACTTT
J gene: TRBJ2-7; D gene: .; clone size: .; V gene: TRBV28; CDR3 protein: CASSPRAFYEQYF; CDR3 DNA: TGTGCCAGCAGCCCCCGAGCATTCTACGAGCAGTACTTC
J gene: TRBJ2-7; D gene: TRBD2; clone size: .; V gene: TRBV10-3; CDR3 protein: CATQSGSYEQYF; CDR3 DNA: TGTGCCACACAAAGCGGGAGTTACGAGCAGTACTTC
J gene: TRBJ2-3; D gene: .; clone size: .; V gene: TRBV28; CDR3 protein: CASSLVASAILSTDTQYF; CDR3 DNA: TGTGCCAGCAGTTTAGTTGCTAGCGCGATTCTTAGCACAGATACGCAGTATTTT
J gene: TRBJ2-7; D gene: TRBD2; clone size: .; V gene: TRBV27; CDR3 protein: CASSRTSSYEQYF; CDR3 DNA: TGTGCCAGCAGTCGGACTAGCTCCTACGAGCAGTACTTC
J gene: TRBJ1-5; D gene: .; clone size: .; V gene: TRBV2; CDR3 protein: CASSEDREAQHF; CDR3 DNA: TGTGCCAGCAGTGAAGACCGGGAGGCCCAGCATTTT
J gene: TRBJ1-6; D gene: .; clone size: .; V gene: TRBV19; CDR3 protein: CASSMRGAVNSPLHF; CDR3 DNA: TGTGCCAGTAGTATGCGGGGGGCCGTAAATTCACCCCTCCACTTT
J gene: TRBJ1-1; D gene: .; clone size: .; V gene: TRBV12-3/TRBV12-4; CDR3 protein: CASSSREGTEAFF; CDR3 DNA: TGTGCCAGCAGTTCCAGGGAGGGCACTGAAGCTTTCTTT
J gene: TRBJ1-5; D gene: .; clone size: .; V gene: TRBV6-5; CDR3 protein: CASSIEAGNQPQHF; CDR3 DNA: TGTGCCAGCAGTATTGAGGCGGGGAATCAGCCCCAGCATTTT
J gene: TRBJ2-2; D gene: .; clone size: .; V gene: TRBV7-9; CDR3 protein: CASSPSGGRRRTGELFF; CDR3 DNA: TGTGCCAGCAGCCCATCGGGCGGTAGGAGGCGCACCGGGGAGCTGTTTTTT
J gene: TRBJ1-3; D gene: .; clone size: .; V gene: TRBV27; CDR3 protein: CASSSLSNRAISGNTIYF; CDR3 DNA: TGTGCCAGCAGTTCCCTCTCTAACAGGGCTATATCTGGAAACACCATATATTTT
J gene: TRBJ2-5; D gene: TRBD2; clone size: few; V gene: TRBV3-1/TRBV3-2; CDR3 protein: CASSPGSGEGFFQETQYF; CDR3 DNA: TGTGCCAGCAGCCCCGGGAGCGGGGAGGGTTTTTTCCAAGAGACCCAGTACTTC
J gene: TRBJ2-1; D gene: TRBD1; clone size: .; V gene: TRBV6-1; CDR3 protein: CASSDPYRLDRGYEQFF; CDR3 DNA: TGTGCCAGCAGTGACCCCTACAGGCTTGACAGGGGGTATGAGCAGTTCTTC
J gene: TRBJ2-6; D gene: .; clone size: .; V gene: TRBV7-9; CDR3 protein: CASSHTRDISPSGANVLTF; CDR3 DNA: TGTGCCAGCAGCCATACCCGGGACATATCACCCTCTGGGGCCAACGTCCTGACTTTC
J gene: TRBJ2-6; D gene: .; clone size: .; V gene: TRBV5-4; CDR3 protein: CASNLRDTSWGANVLTF; CDR3 DNA: TGTGCCAGCAATCTACGGGACACGTCTTGGGGGGCCAACGTCCTGACTTTC
J gene: TRBJ2-7; D gene: .; clone size: .; V gene: TRBV5-1; CDR3 protein: CASSSQDQGGAYEQYF; CDR3 DNA: TGCGCCAGCAGTTCACAGGACCAGGGCGGAGCCTACGAGCAGTACTTC
J gene: TRBJ1-2; D gene: .; clone size: .; V gene: TRBV28; CDR3 protein: CASSLFEGRSGYTF; CDR3 DNA: TGTGCCAGCAGTTTATTTGAGGGGAGGAGCGGCTACACCTTC
J gene: TRBJ2-7; D gene: .; clone size: .; V gene: TRBV27; CDR3 protein: CASSIDRSYEQYF; CDR3 DNA: TGTGCCAGCAGCATCGACAGGTCCTACGAGCAGTACTTC
J gene: TRBJ2-7; D gene: .; clone size: .; V gene: TRBV5-1; CDR3 protein: CASSLGTSPVYQQYF; CDR3 DNA: TGCGCCAGCAGCTTGGGTACTAGCCCTGTTTACCAGCAGTACTTC
J gene: TRBJ1-2; D gene: TRBD1; clone size: once; V gene: TRBV18; CDR3 protein: CASSPGDRGNGYTF; CDR3 DNA: TGTGCCAGCTCACCGGGAGACAGGGGAAATGGCTACACCTTC
J gene: TRBJ2-1; D gene: .; clone size: few; V gene: TRBV4-1; CDR3 protein: CASSQGNGKGYNEQFF; CDR3 DNA: TGCGCCAGCAGCCAAGGGAACGGGAAGGGCTACAATGAGCAGTTCTTC
J gene: TRBJ2-7; D gene: .; clone size: few; V gene: TRBV6-1; CDR3 protein: CASSEWGHQLREQYF; CDR3 DNA: TGTGCCAGCAGTGAATGGGGACATCAACTGAGGGAGCAGTACTTC
J gene: TRBJ1-5; D gene: TRBD1; clone size: .; V gene: TRBV24-1; CDR3 protein: CATSDYGTVQPQHF; CDR3 DNA: TGTGCCACCAGTGATTATGGGACAGTGCAGCCCCAGCATTTT
J gene: TRBJ2-3; D gene: .; clone size: .; V gene: TRBV27; CDR3 protein: CASSLGGQRDQYF; CDR3 DNA: TGTGCCAGCAGTTTAGGGGGGCAGCGGGATCAGTATTTT
J gene: TRBJ1-6; D gene: .; clone size: few; V gene: TRBV25-1; CDR3 protein: CASRSILRGSPLHF; CDR3 DNA: TGTGCCAGCAGATCGATACTAAGAGGCTCACCCCTCCACTTT
J gene: TRBJ1-2; D gene: .; clone size: .; V gene: TRBV6-1; CDR3 protein: CASSEGVRYGYTF; CDR3 DNA: TGTGCCAGCAGTGAGGGTGTCAGGTATGGCTACACCTTC
J gene: TRBJ2-7; D gene: .; clone size: .; V gene: TRBV6-2/TRBV6-3; CDR3 protein: CASSYHPGITYEQYF; CDR3 DNA: TGTGCCAGCAGTTACCATCCAGGGATTACCTACGAGCAGTACTTC
J gene: TRBJ2-1; D gene: TRBD2; clone size: .; V gene: TRBV9; CDR3 protein: CASSVGASGAYNEQFF; CDR3 DNA: TGTGCCAGCAGCGTTGGGGCTAGCGGGGCCTACAATGAGCAGTTCTTC
J gene: TRBJ2-7; D gene: .; clone size: .; V gene: TRBV5-6; CDR3 protein: CASSFRQGPDNEQYF; CDR3 DNA: TGTGCCAGCAGCTTCCGGCAGGGGCCGGACAACGAGCAGTACTTC
J gene: TRBJ2-7; D gene: TRBD1; clone size: once; V gene: TRBV29-1; CDR3 protein: CSVVGTGESYEQYF; CDR3 DNA: TGCAGCGTTGTCGGGACAGGGGAATCCTACGAGCAGTACTTC
J gene: TRBJ1-2; D gene: TRBD1; clone size: .; V gene: TRBV28; CDR3 protein: CASSTEQGAARYTF; CDR3 DNA: TGTGCCAGCAGTACCGAACAGGGGGCAGCGCGCTACACCTTC
J gene: TRBJ2-6; D gene: TRBD1; clone size: once; V gene: TRBV30; CDR3 protein: CAWSVRQGNRLSGANVLTF; CDR3 DNA: TGTGCCTGGAGTGTACGACAGGGAAACCGTCTCTCTGGGGCCAACGTCCTGACTTTC
J gene: TRBJ2-3; D gene: TRBD2; clone size: .; V gene: TRBV7-8; CDR3 protein: CASSSPSGTSGSRGTDTQYF; CDR3 DNA: TGTGCCAGCAGCTCCCCTTCCGGGACTAGCGGTTCGAGAGGGACAGATACGCAGTATTTT
J gene: TRBJ1-1; D gene: .; clone size: many; V gene: TRBV5-8; CDR3 protein: CASSLTGGGLNTEAFF; CDR3 DNA: TGTGCCAGCAGCTTGACGGGCGGGGGACTGAACACTGAAGCTTTCTTT
J gene: TRBJ2-1; D gene: .; clone size: once; V gene: TRBV7-2; CDR3 protein: CASSLEPGNRYNEQFF; CDR3 DNA: TGTGCCAGCAGCTTAGAACCCGGGAATAGGTACAATGAGCAGTTCTTC
J gene: TRBJ1-5; D gene: .; clone size: .; V gene: TRBV10-3; CDR3 protein: CAISEGGGLQPQHF; CDR3 DNA: TGTGCCATCAGTGAAGGGGGGGGCCTTCAGCCCCAGCATTTT